This T cell receptor (beta chain) emerged from a study of blood T cell repertoires in COVID-19 (dated by TCRdb to 2020 to 2022). Regarding the study in general: Samples covering the acute and convalescent phases of COVID-19 were provided by collaborators in the United States, Italy and Spain. Deeply sampled blood TCRbeta repertoires from subjects exposed to, actively infected with, or recovered from COVID-19 were included in the dataset. The material from the prospective study consisted of cDNA or gDNA derived from T cells, B-cell-depleted T cells, or PBMCs. HLA class I and class II types, where available, came from metadata supplied by the sample provider rather than from assay-based typing. Samples were obtained from the ongoing ImmuneRACE study (first 160 participants) and from 1,200 or so subjects provided by 6 global collaborators. A de-identified subject ID, COVID-19 status, age in years and sex were almost always included in the sample metadata. A freely available public database, intended as a resource for researchers studying the immune response to SARS-CoV-2, is where the repertoires were released. What the work shows at the level of the full study, not this receptor alone: How much clinical and demographic metadata was included differed by source and by participant, and the metadata was provided uncurated.

Each collaborating institution followed its own protocols to collect whole blood in K2EDTA tubes. For TCRbeta analysis, collaborators shipped samples as frozen whole blood, isolated PBMCs, or DNA extracted from either of those sample types. The germline V gene specifies LGHNT as CDR1 and FRNRAP as CDR2. Measured from the cysteine to the phenylalanine, the CDR3 is 16 residues long. The read is trimmed to its CDR3 DNA, 48 bases read in frame from base 1. V loses 5 bases, J loses 4 bases, and the germline ends lie 20 bases apart. In regard to this clone: Its binding antigen is unknown. Base qualities are not at hand, and no much larger clone is one base apart.

TCRbeta CDR3 regions were amplified from genomic DNA by means of the immunoSEQ Assay, a bias-controlled multiplex PCR. In the source study's methods: Nucleated cell counts per sample were estimated from amplification of reference gene primers within the assay. Sequence reads were collapsed and filtered to measure the absolute abundance of every unique TCRbeta CDR3 rearrangement. For each sample, productive Simpson clonality was calculated as the square root of Simpson's diversity index over productive rearrangements. This is the immuneACCESS table as TCRdb keeps it, with only in-frame sequences that have V and J called. A part of the clones is gone; compared with another copy, unresolved V genes explain less than half, and the rest is unexplained. V, J and clone size were drawn from that table, and D and trimming were deduced from the DNA. Within this sample are approximately 110,000 clones, with roughly 82% of them counted one time only. Clones ranked in the top ten supply roughly 5.4% of the sample.

The chain was built from TRBV12-5 and TRBJ1-1; the best D guess is TRBD1, with 6 bases matching. The TCR was taken from a human donor in a cohort sampled during active COVID-19. Specimen: peripheral blood. The CDR3 sequence is CASGLKGVEVGTEAFF. Read as DNA, the sequence is TGTGCTAGTGGTCTGAAGGGGGTTGAAGTAGGCACTGAAGCTTTCTTT.